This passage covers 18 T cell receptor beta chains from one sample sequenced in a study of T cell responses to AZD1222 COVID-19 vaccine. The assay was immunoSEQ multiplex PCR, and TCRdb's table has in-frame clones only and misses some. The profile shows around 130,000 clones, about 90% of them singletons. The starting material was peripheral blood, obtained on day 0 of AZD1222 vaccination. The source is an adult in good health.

CDR3 coding DNA: TGTGCCAGCAGCGTAGAAGGGGTAGGAATATATGGCTACACCTTC. Translation gives CASSVEGVGIYGYTF. This chain joins TRBV9 and TRBJ1-2, with D tentatively TRBD1 (5 bases). The V end lost 0 bases, the J end lost 5 bases, and 14 bases lay between the germline ends. This CDR3 spans 15 amino acids. Germline V gene sequence: CDR1 SGDLS, CDR2 YYNGEE. The variable domain in full, with the rest retrieved from reference TRBV9 and TRBJ1-2, is DSGVTQTPKHLITATGQRVTLRCSPRSGDLSVYWYQQSLDQGLQFLIQYYNGEERAKGNILERFSAQQFPDLHSELNLSSLELGDSALYFCASSVEGVGIYGYTFGSGTRLTVV.

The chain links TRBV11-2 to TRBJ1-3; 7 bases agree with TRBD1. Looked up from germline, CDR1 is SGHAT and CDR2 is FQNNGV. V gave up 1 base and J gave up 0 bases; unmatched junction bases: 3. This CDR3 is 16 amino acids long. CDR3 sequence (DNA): TGTGCCAGCAGCTTAGTGGCAGGGGGCTCTGGAAACACCATATATTTT. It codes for CASSLVAGGSGNTIYF. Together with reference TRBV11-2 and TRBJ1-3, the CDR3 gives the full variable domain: EAGVAQSPRYKIIEKRQSVAFWCNPISGHATLYWYQQILGQGPKLLIQFQNNGVVDDSQLPKDRFSAERLKGVDSTLKIQPAKLEDSAVYLCASSLVAGGSGNTIYFGEGSWLTVV.

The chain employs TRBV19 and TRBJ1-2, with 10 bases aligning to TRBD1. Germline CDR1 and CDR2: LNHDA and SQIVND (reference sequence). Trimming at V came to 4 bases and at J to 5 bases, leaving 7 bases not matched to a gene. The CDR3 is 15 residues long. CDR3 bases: TGTGCCAGTAGTACCGGGACAGGGGATTGGTATGGCTACACCTTC. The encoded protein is CASSTGTGDWYGYTF.

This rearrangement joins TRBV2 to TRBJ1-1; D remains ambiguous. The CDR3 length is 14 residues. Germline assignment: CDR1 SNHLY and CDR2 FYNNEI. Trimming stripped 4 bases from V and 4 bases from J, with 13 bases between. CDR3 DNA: TGTGCCAGCAGTGGGTACAACGTCGCCACTGAAGCTTTCTTT. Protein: CASSGYNVATEAFF. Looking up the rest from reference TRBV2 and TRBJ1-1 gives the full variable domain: EPEVTQTPSHQVTQMGQEVILRCVPISNHLYFYWYRQILGQKVEFLVSFYNNEISEKSEIFDDQFSVERPDGSNFTLKIRSTKLEDSAMYFCASSGYNVATEAFFGQGTRLTVV.

CDR3 sequence: CASSHGQDQETQYF. CDR3 in DNA: TGTGCCAGCAGCCACGGACAGGATCAAGAGACCCAGTACTTC. The chain links TRBV7-9 to TRBJ2-5; 7 bases align to TRBD1. After removal of 5 bases from V and 2 bases from J, the junction contained 5 bases not matched to a gene. CDR3 length: 14 amino acids. CDR1 and CDR2 (germline): SEHNR, FQNEAQ (reference sequence).

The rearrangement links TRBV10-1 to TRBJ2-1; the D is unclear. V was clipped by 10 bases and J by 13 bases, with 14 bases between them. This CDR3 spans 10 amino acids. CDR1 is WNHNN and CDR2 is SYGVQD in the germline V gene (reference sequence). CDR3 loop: CATPLPSQFF. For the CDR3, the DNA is TGCGCCACCCCCCTCCCCTCCCAGTTCTTC.

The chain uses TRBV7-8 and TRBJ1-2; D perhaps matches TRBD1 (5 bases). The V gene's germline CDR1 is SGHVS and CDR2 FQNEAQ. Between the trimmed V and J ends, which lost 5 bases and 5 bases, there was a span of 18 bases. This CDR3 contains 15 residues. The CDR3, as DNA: TGTGCCAGCAGCCGGGAAGGGCAGGGAGGTTATGGCTACACCTTC. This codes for CASSREGQGGYGYTF.

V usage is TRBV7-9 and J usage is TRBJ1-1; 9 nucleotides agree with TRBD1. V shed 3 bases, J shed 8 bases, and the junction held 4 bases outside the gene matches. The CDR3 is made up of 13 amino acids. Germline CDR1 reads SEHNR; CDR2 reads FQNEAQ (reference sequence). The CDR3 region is CASSLGQGGEAFF. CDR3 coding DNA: TGTGCCAGCAGCTTGGGACAGGGCGGGGAAGCTTTCTTT.

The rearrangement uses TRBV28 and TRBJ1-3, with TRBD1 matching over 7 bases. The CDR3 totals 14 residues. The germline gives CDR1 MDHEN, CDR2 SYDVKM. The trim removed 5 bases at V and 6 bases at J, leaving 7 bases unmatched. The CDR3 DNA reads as TGTGCCAGCAGTACTAGGGGGCGTGAAAACACCATATATTTT. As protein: CASSTRGRENTIYF.

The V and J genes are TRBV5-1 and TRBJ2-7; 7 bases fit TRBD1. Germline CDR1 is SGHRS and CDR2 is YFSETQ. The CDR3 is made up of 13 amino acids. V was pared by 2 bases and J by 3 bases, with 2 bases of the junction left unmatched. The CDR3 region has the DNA TGCGCCAGCAGCTTCGCAGGGGGCTACGAGCAGTACTTC. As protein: CASSFAGGYEQYF.

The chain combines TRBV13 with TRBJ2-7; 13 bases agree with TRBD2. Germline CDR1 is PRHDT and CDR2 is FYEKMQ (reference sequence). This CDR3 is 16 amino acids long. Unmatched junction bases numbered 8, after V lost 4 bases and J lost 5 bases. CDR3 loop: CASSSSTSGRDHEQYF. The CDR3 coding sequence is TGTGCCAGCAGCTCCAGTACTAGCGGGAGGGACCACGAGCAGTACTTC. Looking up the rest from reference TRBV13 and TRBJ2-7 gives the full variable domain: AAGVIQSPRHLIKEKRETATLKCYPIPRHDTVYWYQQGPGQDPQFLISFYEKMQSDKGSIPDRFSAQQFSDYHSELNMSSLELGDSALYFCASSSSTSGRDHEQYFGPGTRLTVT.

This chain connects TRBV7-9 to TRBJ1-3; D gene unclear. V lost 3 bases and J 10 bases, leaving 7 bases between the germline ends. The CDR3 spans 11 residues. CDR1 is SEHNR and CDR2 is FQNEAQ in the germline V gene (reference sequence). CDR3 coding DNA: TGTGCCAGCAGCTTGACGGAGACCATATATTTT. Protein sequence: CASSLTETIYF.

CDR3 protein: CASSLGLAEQFF. The CDR3 DNA follows: TGTGCCAGCAGCTTGGGACTAGCGGAGCAGTTCTTC. The V gene is TRBV5-8, the J gene TRBJ2-1; 8 positions match TRBD2. Germline V gives CDR1 SGHTS, CDR2 YDEGEE. Trimming at V came to 0 bases and at J to 10 bases, leaving 0 bases not matched to a gene. There are 12 residues in the CDR3. The full variable domain, completed using reference TRBV5-8 and TRBJ2-1, is EAGVTQSPTHLIKTRGQQATLRCSPISGHTSVYWYQQALGLGLQFLLWYDEGEERNRGNFPPRFSGRQFPNYSSELNVNALELEDSALYLCASSLGLAEQFFGPGTRLTVL.

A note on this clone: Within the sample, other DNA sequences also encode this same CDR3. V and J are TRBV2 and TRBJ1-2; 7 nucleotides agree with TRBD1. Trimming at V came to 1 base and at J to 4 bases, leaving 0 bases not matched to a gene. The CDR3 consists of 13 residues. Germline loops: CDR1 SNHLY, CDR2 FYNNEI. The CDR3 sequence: CASSEGQGYGYTF. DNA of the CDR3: TGTGCCAGCAGTGAAGGACAGGGCTATGGCTACACCTTC.

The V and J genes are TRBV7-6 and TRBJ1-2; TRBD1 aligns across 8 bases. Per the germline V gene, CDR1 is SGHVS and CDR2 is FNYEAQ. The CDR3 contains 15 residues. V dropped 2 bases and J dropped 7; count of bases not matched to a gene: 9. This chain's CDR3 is CASSLKSGGASGYTF. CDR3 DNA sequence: TGTGCCAGCAGCTTAAAATCAGGGGGCGCGAGTGGCTACACCTTC.

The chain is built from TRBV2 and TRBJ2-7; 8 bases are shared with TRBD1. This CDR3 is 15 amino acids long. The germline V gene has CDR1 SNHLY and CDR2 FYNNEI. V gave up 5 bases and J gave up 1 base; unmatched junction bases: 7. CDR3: CASSSRTGLSYEQYF. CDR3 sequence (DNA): TGTGCCAGCAGTTCCCGGACAGGGCTTTCCTACGAGCAGTACTTC.

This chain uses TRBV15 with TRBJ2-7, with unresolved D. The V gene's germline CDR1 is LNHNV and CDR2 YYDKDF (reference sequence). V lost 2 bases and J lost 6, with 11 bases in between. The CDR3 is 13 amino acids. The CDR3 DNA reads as TGTGCCACCAGCAGAATGGGGATGGGCGAGCAGTACTTC. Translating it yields CATSRMGMGEQYF.

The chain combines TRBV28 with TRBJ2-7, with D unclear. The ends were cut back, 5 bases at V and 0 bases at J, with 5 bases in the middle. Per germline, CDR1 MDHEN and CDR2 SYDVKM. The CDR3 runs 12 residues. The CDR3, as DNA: TGTGCCAGCAGTCGTGACTCCTACGAGCAGTACTTC. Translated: CASSRDSYEQYF. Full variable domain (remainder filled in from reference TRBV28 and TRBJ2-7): DVKVTQSSRYLVKRTGEKVFLECVQDMDHENMFWYRQDPGLGLRLIYFSYDVKMKEKGDIPEGYSVSREKKERFSLILESASTNQTSMYLCASSRDSYEQYFGPGTRLTVT.